The 5 T cell receptor beta chains listed next were all sequenced from one sample in a study of PD-1 blockade in classical Hodgkin lymphoma. Time point meaning: cycle 4 day 1 (C4D1), after 6 weeks of nivolumab. Each patient relapsed following autologous stem cell transplantation, and prior brentuximab vedotin exposure differed. Profiled with immunoSEQ multiplex PCR; TCRdb holds only in-frame clones, not every one. The sample has about 90,000 clones; 90% are singletons. Here the sequenced sample was peripheral blood mononuclear cells (PBMCs), taken before the fourth cycle of nivolumab. These receptors were obtained from a human donor with classical Hodgkin lymphoma.

This clone came up once. The chain combines TRBV19 with TRBJ1-5, with D unclear. The ends were cut back, 5 bases at V and 7 bases at J, with 12 bases in the middle. This CDR3 has 13 residues. The germline gives CDR1 LNHDA, CDR2 SQIVND (reference sequence). The DNA for the CDR3 is TGTGCCAGTAGTGCGACTGTCGGGCAGCCCCAGCATTTT. Protein: CASSATVGQPQHF.

The count of this clone is one. V is TRBV18 and J is TRBJ1-2; the match to TRBD1 covers 9 bases. CDR1 is KGHSH and CDR2 is LQKENI in the germline V gene. The CDR3 runs to 15 residues. V shed 6 bases, J shed 5 bases, and the junction held 10 bases outside the gene matches. CDR3 coding DNA: TGTGCCAGCTCGTTGGGACAGGGCCTCACTTATGGCTACACCTTC. It specifies CASSLGQGLTYGYTF.

V and J are TRBV5-1 and TRBJ2-2, with 8 nucleotides matching TRBD2. Germline V CDR1 and CDR2: SGHRS, YFSETQ. Trimming removed 6 bases from V and 1 base from J; junction bases left unmatched: 5. CDR3 length: 15 amino acids. The CDR3 sequence: CASNPRGGNTGELFF. The DNA of the CDR3 is TGCGCCAGCAATCCCCGGGGGGGGAACACCGGGGAGCTGTTTTTT.

This chain connects TRBV6-5 to TRBJ2-5; 9 nucleotides align to TRBD1. The germline CDR1 and CDR2 sequences are MNHEY and SVGAGI. The CDR3 runs to 15 residues. V shed 6 bases and J 1 base; nucleotides not matched to a gene: 6. CDR3 amino acids: CASRRDRASQETQYF. DNA of the CDR3: TGTGCCAGCAGAAGGGACAGGGCTTCCCAAGAGACCCAGTACTTC.

The chain links TRBV10-3 to TRBJ1-3, with D possibly matching TRBD1 (5 bases). Germline V gives CDR1 ENHRY, CDR2 SYGVKD. This CDR3 comprises 17 residues. V was pared by 0 bases and J by 0 bases, with 12 bases between. Here the CDR3 reads CAISESLRRGSGNTIYF. Written as DNA, the CDR3 is TGTGCCATCAGTGAGTCTCTTCGTAGGGGCTCTGGAAACACCATATATTTT.